This record covers a single TCR beta chain. The CDR3 runs to 18 residues. Germline V lookup: CDR1 MNHNY, CDR2 SVGAGI (reference sequence). J gave up 0 bases and V 5 bases, and 10 bases lay outside the gene matches. The data belong to a study of control samples from healthy donors and cancer patients. This table comes from immunoSEQ multiplex PCR, and its TCRdb copy is limited to in-frame clones, with some not included. Of 70,000 or so clones in the sample, 94% were seen once. The sequence was obtained from a woman in her thirties or forties in good health. The chain employs TRBV6-6 and TRBJ2-1; TRBD1 aligns across 10 bases. Sequenced: blood. The DNA for the CDR3 is TGTGCCAGCAGTCCCACGGACAGGGGGTTAATCTCCTACAATGAGCAGTTCTTC. Amino acids: CASSPTDRGLISYNEQFF.